The sequence of this TCR beta chain was determined in a study of cytomegalovirus exposure and HLA in healthy donors. Findings and limits, study-wide: In a later analysis, V- and J-gene trimming of beta chains associated with a DCLRE1C missense variant, replicated independently.

In regard to this clone: The antigen is undetermined.

Germline values: CDR1 SGHAT, CDR2 FQNNGV. V dropped 5 bases and J dropped 4; count of bases not matched to a gene: 9. The CDR3 is 15 residues long. Amplification used 60 Vbeta primers and 13 Jbeta primers. The protocol was immunoSEQ multiplex PCR, while the TCRdb copy is restricted to in-frame clones and leaves out a portion. The sample lists 150,000 to 200,000 clones; about 71% were seen once. The chain has TRBV11-2 and TRBJ2-5; TRBD2 aligns across 8 bases. This receptor was obtained from a man between 45 and 60 years old in good health and CMV-seronegative. Sequenced: PBMCs. CDR3 sequence (DNA): TGTGCCAGCAGCAGGCTGAGCGGGGGTGGAGAGACCCAGTACTTC. Translation gives CASSRLSGGGETQYF.